This TCR beta chain was sequenced for a study of T cell responses to AZD1222 COVID-19 vaccine. Study-level results: The CD4 TCRs associated with vaccination extended across spike and predominated at 160-218 and 743-854.

There are 15 residues in the CDR3. Germline-derived CDR1 and CDR2 are MNHNY and SVGAGI (reference sequence). V lost 2 bases and J 12 bases, leaving 20 bases between the germline ends. Profiling relied on immunoSEQ multiplex PCR, and the TCRdb table lists in-frame clones only, not all of them. Here the sample spans fewer than 200,000 clones, around 90% being singletons. Notes on this clone: Antigen specificity is unknown.

The rearrangement links TRBV6-6 to TRBJ2-1, with D possibly TRBD2 on 5 matching bases. The receptor's source is an adult in good health. The sequenced sample was peripheral blood, obtained on day 0 of AZD1222 vaccination. CDR3 residues: CASSYPTDRNEGQFF. The CDR3 DNA follows: TGTGCCAGCAGTTACCCGACGGACCGGAATGAGGGGCAGTTCTTC.